This T cell receptor beta chain emerged from a study of identical twins. Germline V lookup: CDR1 LGHDT, CDR2 YNNKEL (reference sequence). The CDR3 is made up of 14 amino acids. The V gene lost 4 bases and the J gene lost 3 bases, with 13 bases spanning the gap. Using its own MiXCR run on the 5' RACE reads, TCRdb lists one record per CDR3 protein. The profile shows 450,000 or so distinct CDR3 sequences, more than 13% of them singletons. This clonotype was seen many times. These data were also filed under a second study, of yellow fever vaccine responses in identical twins.

The sequence was collected from a woman younger than 30 in good health. The rearrangement links TRBV3-1 to TRBJ2-7, with D possibly being TRBD1 (6 bases). The sequencing sample was made of CD4+ T cells sorted from blood. DNA for the CDR3: TGTGCCAGCAGCCTAGCGACAGGCCTCTACGAGCAGTACTTC. Residues: CASSLATGLYEQYF.